The sample holds many counts of the clone carrying this T cell receptor (beta chain). Its antigen remains unidentified. Germline values: CDR1 MNHNS, CDR2 SASEGT. V lost 6 bases and J 0 bases, leaving 17 bases between the germline ends. The CDR3 has 16 residues. This sample is part of a study of T cells in Graves' hyperthyroidism and ophthalmopathy. Study-wide points: Most expanded thyroid clonotypes above 0.001 also appeared in blood. A model using 13 V-J features told ophthalmopathy apart from stable hyperthyroidism.

The investigators amplified TCR beta CDR3 regions from RNA transcripts. First-round RT-PCR with HTBI primers amplified the TCR CDR3 region. One entry per CDR3 protein results from TCRdb running MiXCR on the multiplex PCR reads. The table records 470,000 or so distinct CDR3 sequences, roughly 20% of them present only once. Absent ophthalmopathy progression within 18 months defined stable Graves' hyperthyroidism. PBMCs were derived from about 9.1 ml fresh peripheral blood. The specimen sequenced was blood. The sequence was collected from a man between 18 and 29 years old with Graves' hyperthyroidism. V gene TRBV6-1 combines with J gene TRBJ2-5, with D uncertain. The CDR3: CASSSEALHHQETQYF. The CDR3 DNA reads as TGTGCCAGCAGCTCCGAGGCGCTACACCACCAAGAGACCCAGTACTTC.